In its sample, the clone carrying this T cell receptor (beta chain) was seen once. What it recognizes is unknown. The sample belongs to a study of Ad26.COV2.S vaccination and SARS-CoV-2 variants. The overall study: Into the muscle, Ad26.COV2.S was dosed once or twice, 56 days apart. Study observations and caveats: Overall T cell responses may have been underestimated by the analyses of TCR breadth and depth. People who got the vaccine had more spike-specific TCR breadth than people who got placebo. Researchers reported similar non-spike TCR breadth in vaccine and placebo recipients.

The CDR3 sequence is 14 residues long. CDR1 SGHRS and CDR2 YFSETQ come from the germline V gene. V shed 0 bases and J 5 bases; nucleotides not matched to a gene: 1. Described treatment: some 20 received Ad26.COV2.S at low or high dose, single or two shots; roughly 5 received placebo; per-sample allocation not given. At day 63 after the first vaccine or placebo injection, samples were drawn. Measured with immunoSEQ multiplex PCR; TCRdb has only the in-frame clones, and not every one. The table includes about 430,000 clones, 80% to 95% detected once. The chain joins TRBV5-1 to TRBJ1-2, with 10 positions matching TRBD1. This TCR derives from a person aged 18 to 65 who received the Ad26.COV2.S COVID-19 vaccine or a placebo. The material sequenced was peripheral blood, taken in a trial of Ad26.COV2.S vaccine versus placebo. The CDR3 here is CASSLGDRGYGYTF. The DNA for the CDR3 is TGCGCCAGCAGCTTGGGGGACAGGGGATATGGCTACACCTTC.